This entry lists 22 T cell receptor beta chains sequenced from one sample in a study of human T cells and chemical hapten exposure. TCRdb reprocessed the RACE reads via MiXCR and lists one record per CDR3 protein. The sample lists more than 80,000 distinct CDR3 sequences; 10% to 14% were seen once. Stated time point: pre-sensitization, week 0. The sample's treatment: therapeutic diphenylcyclopropenone sensitization with weekly scalp DPC. The specimen was whole blood, collected in connection with sensitization to the hapten diphenylcyclopropenone (DPC). Every receptor here comes from a woman aged 60 to 75 with alopecia areata. Some clones in this sample may be carry-over from other donors' samples.

This clonotype was counted ten times or more. Relative to the germline gene, one junction end is altered; a read error may explain this. The chain joins TRBV7-7 to TRBJ1-1; unclear D gene. The germline V gene encodes CDR1 SSHAT and CDR2 FNYEAQ (reference sequence). The CDR3 is 13 amino acids. This chain's CDR3 is CASSSHWNTEAFF. CDR3 bases: TGTGCTAGCAGCTCGCACTGGAACACTGAAGCTTTCTTT.

V is TRBV6-6 and J is TRBJ1-5; tentative D call: TRBD1 (5 bases). Germline CDR1 reads MNHNY; CDR2 reads SVGAGI (reference sequence). V shed 2 bases and J shed 1 base, with 9 bases lying between them. The CDR3 is made up of 15 amino acids. DNA of the CDR3: TGTGCCAGCAGTTACGGGGGTATGAGCAATCAGCCCCAGCATTTT. It yields the protein CASSYGGMSNQPQHF.

This chain joins TRBV27 and TRBJ1-2; D unclear. The CDR3 length is 13 residues. Germline V gene sequence: CDR1 MNHEY, CDR2 SMNVEV (reference sequence). V lost 0 bases and J 5 bases, leaving 7 bases between the germline ends. The CDR3 spells CASSLSGRYGYTF. CDR3 DNA: TGTGCCAGCAGTTTATCAGGGAGGTATGGCTACACCTTC.

This clonotype has ten or more counts. The chain has TRBV18 and TRBJ2-7; 9 bases are shared with TRBD1. This CDR3 is built from 15 residues. Per the germline V gene, CDR1 is KGHSH and CDR2 is LQKENI. V lost 4 bases and J lost 6; bases outside the gene matches: 10. CDR3 protein: CASSQMGQGRGEQYF. The CDR3 nucleotides read TGTGCCAGCTCACAAATGGGACAGGGTCGGGGCGAGCAGTACTTC. The whole variable domain, remainder taken from reference TRBV18 and TRBJ2-7, is NAGVMQNPRHLVRRRGQEARLRCSPMKGHSHVYWYRQLPEEGLKFMVYLQKENIIDESGMPKERFSAEFPKEGPSILRIQQVVRGDSAAYFCASSQMGQGRGEQYFGPGTRLTVT.

The chain couples TRBV3-1 to TRBJ2-7; no clear D gene. V lost 3 bases and J 2 bases, leaving 11 bases between the germline ends. CDR1 is LGHDT, CDR2 YNNKEL, per germline (reference sequence). The CDR3 covers 14 residues. CDR3: CASSHGGLAYEQYF. The CDR3 DNA is TGTGCCAGCAGCCACGGCGGCCTAGCCTACGAGCAGTACTTC.

This clonotype was seen many times. The chain joins TRBV7-2 to TRBJ2-5; 10 bases map to TRBD1. This CDR3 has 16 residues. Per germline, CDR1 SGHTA and CDR2 FQGNSA. V lost 5 bases and J lost 2; bases outside the gene matches: 8. CDR3 residues: CASSRRDRGRQETQYF. The CDR3 DNA sequence: TGTGCCAGCAGCCGAAGGGACAGGGGACGACAAGAGACCCAGTACTTC.

This clonotype appeared a few times. This chain uses TRBV7-6 with TRBJ2-6; D remains unclear. V lost 5 bases and J 2 bases, leaving 10 bases between the germline ends. CDR3 length: 15 residues. Germline CDR1 reads SGHVS; CDR2 reads FNYEAQ. The CDR3 sequence: CASSPSGAGANVLTF. CDR3 nucleotide sequence: TGTGCCAGCAGCCCGTCTGGGGCTGGGGCCAACGTCCTGACTTTC.

There are many counts of this clonotype. The chain joins TRBV20-1 to TRBJ1-1, with TRBD1 as a possible D gene (5 bases). Germline V gives CDR1 DFQATT, CDR2 SNEGSKA (reference sequence). This CDR3 region has 17 residues. Trimming left V 0 bases short and J 1 base short, with 18 bases between. CDR3 residues: CSARDRRGRVTNTEAFF. In nucleotides, the CDR3 is TGCAGTGCTAGAGATCGAAGAGGCAGGGTGACGAACACTGAAGCTTTCTTT.

The V and J genes are TRBV12-3 or TRBV12-4 and TRBJ1-1; a weak D match, TRBD1 (6 bases). The CDR3 sequence is 14 residues long. V lost 3 bases to trimming and J lost 1 base, with 9 bases between them. CDR3 DNA sequence: TGTGCCAGCAGTTTGGGGACAAGGAACACTGAAGCTTTCTTT. This translates into CASSLGTRNTEAFF.

This clonotype showed up many times. This chain links TRBV20-1 with TRBJ1-4, with TRBD1 as a possible D gene (6 bases). The CDR3 covers 11 residues. Looked up from germline, CDR1 is DFQATT and CDR2 is SNEGSKA (reference sequence). The CDR3 DNA reads TGCATTCTCAGGGGAAATGAAAAACTGTTTTTT. It yields the protein CILRGNEKLFF.

The CDR3 protein is CASSRLAGDETQYF. DNA for the CDR3: TGTGCCAGCAGTCGACTAGCGGGGGATGAGACCCAGTACTTC. The genes are TRBV12-3 or TRBV12-4 and TRBJ2-5; 12 positions agree with TRBD2. This CDR3 contains 14 residues. V dropped 5 bases and J dropped 5; count of bases not matched to a gene: 3.

In this sample, this clonotype turned up many times. The chain is built from TRBV7-2 and TRBJ2-3; 15 nucleotides agree with TRBD2. Losses at the gene ends were 6 bases for V and 4 bases for J; bases not matched to a gene: 5. CDR1 and CDR2 from the germline V gene are SGHTA and FQGNSA. This CDR3 is built from 16 residues. CDR3 in amino acids: CASRTGLAGGADTQYF. The CDR3 DNA reads as TGTGCCAGCAGAACGGGACTAGCGGGGGGCGCAGATACGCAGTATTTT.

This clonotype was detected only once. The chain has TRBV3-1 and TRBJ1-2, with a tentative D call TRBD1 (5 bases). The CDR3 is 13 residues long. Looked up from germline, CDR1 is LGHDT and CDR2 is YNNKEL (reference sequence). V was pared by 2 bases and J by 4 bases, with 8 bases between. This chain's CDR3 is CASSQMGGYGYTF. The CDR3, as DNA: TGTGCCAGCAGCCAAATGGGGGGCTATGGCTACACCTTC.

In its sample, this clonotype was seen a few times. The V call is TRBV5-1, the J call TRBJ1-4, with D maybe TRBD1 (5 bases). V lost 2 bases to trimming and J lost 5 bases, with 10 bases between them. CDR3 length: 14 residues. Germline lookup yields CDR1 SGHRS and CDR2 YFSETQ. CDR3 sequence: CASSFGTGNEKLFF. CDR3 sequence (DNA): TGCGCCAGCAGCTTCGGGACGGGAAATGAAAAACTGTTTTTT.

This clonotype was observed many times. The rearrangement joins TRBV5-6 to TRBJ2-3; D unclear. The CDR3 loop spans 12 amino acids. Per germline, CDR1 SGHDT and CDR2 YYEEEE. The V end was cut by 6 bases, the J end by 6 bases, with 11 bases between. For the CDR3, the DNA is TGTGCCAGCACCAACTTCCCCGATACGCAGTATTTT. Translated: CASTNFPDTQYF.

In this sample, this clonotype turned up many times. The chain joins TRBV7-3 to TRBJ2-3; the D gene is possibly TRBD2 (5 bases). The CDR3 extends over 14 amino acids. V was cut by 5 bases and J by 3 bases, with 12 bases left in between. From germline, CDR1 is SGHTA and CDR2 FQGTGA. The CDR3 protein is CASSRAGGTDTQYF. As DNA, the CDR3 is TGTGCCAGCAGCCGGGCGGGCGGGACAGATACGCAGTATTTT.

The genes are TRBV7-6 and TRBJ2-5; 10 bases are a match to TRBD1. CDR1 and CDR2 from the germline V gene are SGHVS and FNYEAQ. V shed 3 bases and J 6 bases; nucleotides not matched to a gene: 13. There are 17 residues in the CDR3. The CDR3 protein is CASSLTDPDRGVKTQYF. The CDR3 nucleotides are TGTGCCAGCAGCTTGACAGACCCGGACAGGGGGGTCAAGACCCAGTACTTC.

There are many counts of this clonotype. The V call is TRBV12-5, the J call TRBJ2-7; TRBD2 agrees at 15 bases. The CDR3 contains 19 residues. CDR1 and CDR2 (germline): LGHNT, FRNRAP. V lost 4 bases, J lost 3 bases, and 13 bases stayed unmatched. CDR3 residues: CASGSGPGLAGGRYYEQYF. The CDR3 coding sequence is TGTGCTAGTGGTTCGGGCCCGGGACTAGCGGGGGGTCGATACTACGAGCAGTACTTC.

This clonotype showed up just a few times. The CDR3 is CASGLAGENTGELFF. CDR3 nucleotides: TGTGCCAGCGGTCTAGCGGGAGAAAACACCGGGGAGCTGTTTTTT. V is TRBV9 and J is TRBJ2-2; 10 bases are shared with TRBD2. Losses at the gene ends were 7 bases for V and 2 bases for J; bases not matched to a gene: 5. CDR1 and CDR2 from the germline V gene are SGDLS and YYNGEE. The length of the CDR3 is 15 residues.

The chain couples TRBV12-5 to TRBJ2-2; the D gene is possibly TRBD1 (5 bases). The CDR3 covers 14 residues. The germline gives CDR1 LGHNT, CDR2 FRNRAP. V lost 4 bases to trimming and J lost 5 bases, with 11 bases between them. The CDR3 bases are TGTGCTAGTGGTTGGGGCTCGCGGACCGGGGAGCTGTTTTTT. Translated, it gives CASGWGSRTGELFF. The full variable domain, its missing parts supplied by reference TRBV12-5 and TRBJ2-2, is DARVTQTPRHKVTEMGQEVTMRCQPILGHNTVFWYRQTMMQGLELLAYFRNRAPLDDSGMPKDRFSAEMPDATLATLKIQPSEPRDSAVYFCASGWGSRTGELFFGEGSRLTVL.

This clonotype was observed at least ten times. This sequence joins TRBV29-1 and TRBJ2-7, with 8 bases aligning to TRBD1. Per the germline V gene, CDR1 is SQVTM and CDR2 is ANQGSEA. CDR3 size: 14 residues. V gave up 4 bases and J gave up 1 base; unmatched junction bases: 6. The CDR3 region has the DNA TGCAGCGTTGTCATGAGGGACAGGTCCTACGAGCAGTACTTC. This codes for CSVVMRDRSYEQYF.

With regard to this clonotype: One junction end does not reproduce the germline sequence, and a read error may be involved. This rearrangement joins TRBV18 to TRBJ2-7; 12 bases line up with TRBD1. The V gene's germline CDR1 is KGHSH and CDR2 LQKENI. The CDR3 extends over 15 amino acids. The chain's CDR3 is CDSSQGTGGPYEQYF. As DNA, the CDR3 is TGTGACAGCTCCCAGGGGACAGGGGGCCCCTACGAGCAGTACTTC.